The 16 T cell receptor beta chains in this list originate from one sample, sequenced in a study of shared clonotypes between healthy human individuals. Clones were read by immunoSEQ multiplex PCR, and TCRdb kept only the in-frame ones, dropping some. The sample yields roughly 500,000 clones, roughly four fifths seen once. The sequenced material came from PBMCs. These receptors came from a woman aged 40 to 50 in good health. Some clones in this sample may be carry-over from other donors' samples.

This chain's CDR3 is CASWASGRSGYNEQFF. The CDR3 nucleotides read TGTGCCAGCTGGGCTAGCGGGAGAAGCGGCTACAATGAGCAGTTCTTC. The gene calls are TRBV28 and TRBJ2-1; 10 bases line up with TRBD2. Unmatched junction bases numbered 10, after V lost 8 bases and J lost 3 bases. The CDR3 has 16 amino acids. Per the germline V gene, CDR1 is MDHEN and CDR2 is SYDVKM.

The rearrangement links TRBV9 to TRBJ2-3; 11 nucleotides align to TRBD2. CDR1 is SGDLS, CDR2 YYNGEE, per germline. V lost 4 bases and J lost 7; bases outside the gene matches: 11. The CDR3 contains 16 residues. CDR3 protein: CASSTRTSGLSHTQYF. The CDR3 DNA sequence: TGTGCCAGCAGCACCCGGACTAGCGGGTTATCACATACGCAGTATTTT. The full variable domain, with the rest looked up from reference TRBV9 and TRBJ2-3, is DSGVTQTPKHLITATGQRVTLRCSPRSGDLSVYWYQQSLDQGLQFLIQYYNGEERAKGNILERFSAQQFPDLHSELNLSSLELGDSALYFCASSTRTSGLSHTQYFGPGTRLTVL.

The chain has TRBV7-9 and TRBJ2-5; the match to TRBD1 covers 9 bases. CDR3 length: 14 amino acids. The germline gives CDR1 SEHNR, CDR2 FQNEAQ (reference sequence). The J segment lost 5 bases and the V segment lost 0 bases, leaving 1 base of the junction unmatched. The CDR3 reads CASSLATGGETQYF. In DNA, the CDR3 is TGTGCCAGCAGCTTAGCGACAGGGGGTGAGACCCAGTACTTC.

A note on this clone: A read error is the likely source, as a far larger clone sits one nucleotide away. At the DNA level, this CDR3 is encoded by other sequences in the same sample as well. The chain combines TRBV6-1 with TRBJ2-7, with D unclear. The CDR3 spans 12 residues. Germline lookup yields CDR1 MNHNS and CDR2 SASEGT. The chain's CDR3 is CASSDLPYEQYF. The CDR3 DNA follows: TGTGCCAGCAGTGATTTGCCCTACGAGCAGTATTTC.

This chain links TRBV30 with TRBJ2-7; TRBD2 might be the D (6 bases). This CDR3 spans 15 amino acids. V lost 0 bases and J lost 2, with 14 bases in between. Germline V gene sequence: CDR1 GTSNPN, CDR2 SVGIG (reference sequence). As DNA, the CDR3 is TGTGCCTGGAGTGTAAGGCGGGGCGTCACCTACGAGCAGTACTTC. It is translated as CAWSVRRGVTYEQYF.

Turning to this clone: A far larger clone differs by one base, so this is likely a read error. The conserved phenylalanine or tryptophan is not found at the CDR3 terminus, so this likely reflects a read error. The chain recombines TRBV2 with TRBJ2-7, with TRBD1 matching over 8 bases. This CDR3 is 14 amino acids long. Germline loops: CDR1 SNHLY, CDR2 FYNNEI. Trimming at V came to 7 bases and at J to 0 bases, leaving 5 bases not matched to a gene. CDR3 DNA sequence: TGTGCCAGCAAACAGGGGGGTAGCTCCTACGAGCAGTACTCC. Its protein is CASKQGGSSYEQYS.

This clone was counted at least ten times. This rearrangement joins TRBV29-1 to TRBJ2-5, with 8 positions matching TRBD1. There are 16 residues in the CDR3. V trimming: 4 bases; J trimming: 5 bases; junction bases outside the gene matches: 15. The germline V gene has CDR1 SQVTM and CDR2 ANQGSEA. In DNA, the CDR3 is TGCAGCGTTGTAAACCCTTTAACAGGGGGAGGCGAGACCCAGTACTTC. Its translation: CSVVNPLTGGGETQYF.

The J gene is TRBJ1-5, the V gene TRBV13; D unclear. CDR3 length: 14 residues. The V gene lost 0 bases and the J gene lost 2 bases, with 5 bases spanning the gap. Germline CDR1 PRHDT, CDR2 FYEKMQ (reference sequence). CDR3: CASSLGGGNQPQHF. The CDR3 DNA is TGTGCCAGCAGCTTAGGGGGAGGCAATCAGCCCCAGCATTTT.

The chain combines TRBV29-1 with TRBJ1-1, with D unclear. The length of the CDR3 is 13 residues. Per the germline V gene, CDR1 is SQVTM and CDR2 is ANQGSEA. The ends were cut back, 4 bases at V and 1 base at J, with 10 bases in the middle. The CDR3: CSVVGERNTEAFF. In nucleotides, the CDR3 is TGCAGCGTTGTTGGGGAAAGGAACACTGAAGCTTTCTTT.

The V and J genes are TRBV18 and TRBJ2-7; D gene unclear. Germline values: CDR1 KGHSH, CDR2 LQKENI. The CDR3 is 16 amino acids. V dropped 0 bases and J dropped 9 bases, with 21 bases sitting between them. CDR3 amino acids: CASSPPASSAPTRQYF. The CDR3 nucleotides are TGTGCCAGCTCACCACCGGCCTCTTCGGCACCTACGAGGCAGTACTTC.

The CDR3 region is CASWNIRTDTQYF. The DNA for the CDR3 is TGTGCCAGTTGGAACATCCGCACAGATACGCAGTATTTT. The V call is TRBV6-6, the J call TRBJ2-3; D remains unclear. The ends were cut back, 9 bases at V and 1 base at J, with 11 bases in the middle. There are 13 residues in the CDR3. Germline V lookup: CDR1 MNHNY, CDR2 SVGAGI (reference sequence).

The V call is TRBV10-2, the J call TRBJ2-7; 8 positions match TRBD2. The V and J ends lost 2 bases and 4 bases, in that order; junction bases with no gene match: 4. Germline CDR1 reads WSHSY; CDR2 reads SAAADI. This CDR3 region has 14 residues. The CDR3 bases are TGCGCCAGCAGTGAGACTAGCGGCCTTTACGAGCAGTACTTC. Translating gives CASSETSGLYEQYF.

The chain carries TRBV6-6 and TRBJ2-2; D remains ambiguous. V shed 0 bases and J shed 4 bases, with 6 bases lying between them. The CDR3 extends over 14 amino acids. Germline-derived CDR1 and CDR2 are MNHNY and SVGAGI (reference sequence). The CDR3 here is CASSYSRLTGELFF. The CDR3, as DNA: TGTGCCAGCAGTTACTCGAGGCTCACCGGGGAGCTGTTTTTT.

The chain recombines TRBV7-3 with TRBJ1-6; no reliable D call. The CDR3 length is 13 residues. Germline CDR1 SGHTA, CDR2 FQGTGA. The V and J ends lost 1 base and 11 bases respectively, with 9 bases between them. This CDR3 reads CASSLNAEPPLHF. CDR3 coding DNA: TGTGCCAGCAGCTTAAACGCAGAACCACCCCTCCACTTT.

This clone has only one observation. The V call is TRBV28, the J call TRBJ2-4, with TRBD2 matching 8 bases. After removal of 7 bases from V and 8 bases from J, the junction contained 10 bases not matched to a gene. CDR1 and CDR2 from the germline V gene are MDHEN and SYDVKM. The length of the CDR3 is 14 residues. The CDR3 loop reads CASTSGRAWDIQYF. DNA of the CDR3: TGTGCCAGCACCTCCGGGAGGGCATGGGACATTCAGTACTTC.

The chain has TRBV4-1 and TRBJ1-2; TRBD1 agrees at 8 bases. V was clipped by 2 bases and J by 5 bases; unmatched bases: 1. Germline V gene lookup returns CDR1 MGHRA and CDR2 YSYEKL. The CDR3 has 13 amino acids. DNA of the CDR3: TGCGCCAGCAGCCAAAGGACAGGGTATGGCTACACCTTC. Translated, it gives CASSQRTGYGYTF.